The sequence of this T cell receptor (beta chain) was determined in a study of blood T cell repertoires in COVID-19. The ends were cut back, 2 bases at V and 6 bases at J, with 11 bases in the middle. Germline assignment: CDR1 WSHSY and CDR2 SAAADI. This CDR3 comprises 14 residues. Assay: immunoSEQ multiplex PCR; the TCRdb copy retains only in-frame clones and omits some. The repertoire includes 200,000 to 300,000 clones, roughly 82% of them detected once, and around 2.4% sits in the top ten. J is TRBJ2-1 and V is TRBV10-2; TRBD1 might be the D (5 bases). The source material was peripheral blood. The TCR comes from a man aged 35 to 55 who had recovered from COVID-19. CDR3 protein: CASSEQGILNEQFF. In DNA, the CDR3 is TGCGCCAGCAGTGAGCAGGGAATACTCAATGAGCAGTTCTTC.